Below, one T cell receptor beta chain is given with its context. As processed by the authors: Amplification from reference gene primers served as the basis for estimated nucleated cell counts. The assay was immunoSEQ multiplex PCR, and TCRdb's table has in-frame clones only and misses some. Clone size and V and J calls were adopted from that table, with D and trimming inferred from the DNA. The table includes 100,000 to 120,000 clones, 72% detected once. Trimming took off 4 bases at V and 2 bases at J, with 6 bases between the two ends. Germline V lookup: CDR1 MGHDK, CDR2 SYGVNS. The CDR3 spans 14 residues. The data are from a study of blood T cell repertoires in COVID-19. Across the whole study: Sites across the United States, Italy and Spain contributed samples from acute and convalescent COVID-19. T cells, B-cell-depleted T cells, or PBMCs supplied cDNA or gDNA.

The J gene is TRBJ1-6, the V gene TRBV25-1, with D hard to call. This receptor was identified in a woman in her fifties or sixties with acute or convalescent COVID-19. Sequencing was performed on peripheral blood. CDR3 protein: CASSGAAYNSPLHF. The CDR3 coding sequence is TGTGCCAGCAGTGGGGCAGCCTATAATTCACCCCTCCACTTT.